The 7 T cell receptor beta chains below all came from one sample that was sequenced in a study of blood T cells in healthy people across ages (dated by TCRdb to 2015 to 2017). The library was prepared using 5' RACE. Sequencing instrument: Illumina HiSeq 2500. A second PCR of roughly 7 to 11 cycles was performed with a sample-barcoded 5' primer and a J-beta primer mix. TCRdb reprocessed the public reads (quality trimming at Q25 with fastp, clone calling with MiXCR) and kept in-frame beta chains. Identical CDR3 protein sequences are pooled into one entry, listed with their most common genes and DNA. This sample comprises some 1.4 million distinct CDR3 sequences, about 40% of them detected only once. The ten largest clonotypes hold roughly 7.9% of the sample. The sample was blood. These receptors were collected from a woman aged 18 to 35 in good health.

This clonotype was seen a few times. V gene TRBV20-1 combines with J gene TRBJ2-3; D is possibly TRBD2 (5 bases). V was shortened by 5 bases and J by 4 bases, with 25 bases between the two germline ends. Germline lookup yields CDR1 DFQATT and CDR2 SNEGSKA (reference sequence). The CDR3 covers 17 residues. The CDR3 DNA sequence: TGCAGTGCTGTCCCTTTTGAGCTAGCCTCACGCCCAGATACGCAGTATTTT. Its translation: CSAVPFELASRPDTQYF.

This clonotype was seen a few times. J is TRBJ2-5 and V is TRBV7-6, with D possibly matching TRBD2 (6 bases). CDR1 and CDR2 (germline): SGHVS, FNYEAQ. Trimming stripped 5 bases from V and 2 bases from J, with 15 bases between. This CDR3 spans 15 amino acids. The CDR3 loop reads CASSPPLAGQETQYF. In DNA form, the CDR3 reads TGTGCCAGCAGCCCCCCACTAGCAGGACAAGAGACCCAGTACTTC.

In this sample, this clonotype turned up a few times. The chain has TRBV12-3 or TRBV12-4 and TRBJ1-5; D unclear. Trimming cost V 7 bases and J 3 bases, with 16 bases left between them. This CDR3 is 15 amino acids long. In nucleotides, the CDR3 is TGTGCCAGCACCCCCTCCCGTTCCCCCAATCAGCCCCAGCATTTT. This sequence encodes CASTPSRSPNQPQHF.

This clonotype came up a few times. V is TRBV28 and J is TRBJ1-6; D unresolved. There are 15 residues in the CDR3. V lost 7 bases, J lost 5 bases, and 15 bases lay in between. The germline V gene has CDR1 MDHEN and CDR2 SYDVKM. CDR3 region: CASTFTGYNNSPLHF. Here the CDR3 DNA reads TGTGCCAGCACCTTTACGGGGTACAATAATTCACCCCTCCACTTT.

This chain links TRBV3-1 with TRBJ2-5, with D tentatively TRBD1 or TRBD2 (5 bases each). The CDR3 totals 14 residues. Germline V gene sequence: CDR1 LGHDT, CDR2 YNNKEL (reference sequence). Trimming pared 4 bases from V and 1 base from J, leaving 10 bases between. CDR3 in amino acids: CASSPWGIQETQYF. In DNA, the CDR3 is TGTGCCAGCAGCCCCTGGGGGATCCAAGAGACCCAGTACTTC.

The sample holds a few counts of this clonotype. The V and J genes are TRBV5-1 and TRBJ2-3; no reliable D call. V was pared by 4 bases and J by 4 bases, with 16 bases between. The germline V gene has CDR1 SGHRS and CDR2 YFSETQ. This CDR3 region has 15 residues. The CDR3 DNA reads TGCGCCAGCAGCCCGTACGGTAGTCAGGCAGATACGCAGTATTTT. It encodes CASSPYGSQADTQYF. Using reference TRBV5-1 and TRBJ2-3 for the parts outside the CDR3, the full variable domain is KAGVTQTPRYLIKTRGQQVTLSCSPISGHRSVSWYQQTPGQGLQFLFEYFSETQRNKGNFPGRFSGRQFSNSRSEMNVSTLELGDSALYLCASSPYGSQADTQYFGPGTRLTVL.

This clonotype was seen only once. The gene calls are TRBV3-1 and TRBJ2-5; the D is unclear. There are 13 residues in the CDR3. The germline V gene encodes CDR1 LGHDT and CDR2 YNNKEL (reference sequence). Trimming pared 1 base from V and 5 bases from J, leaving 8 bases between. DNA of the CDR3: TGTGCCAGCAGCCAAGGTCCTACGGAGACCCAGTACTTC. Protein: CASSQGPTETQYF.